The rows below give T cell receptor beta chains drawn from one sample of a study of early T cells in non-severe SARS-CoV-2 infection. TCRdb re-analysed the 5' RACE reads in MiXCR, keeping a single row per CDR3 protein. The table includes some 27,000 distinct CDR3 sequences, 5.6% detected once. The sample comprised whole blood. The receptor set was obtained from an adult who was a healthcare worker with PCR-confirmed SARS-CoV-2 infection or an uninfected control (not recorded which). The CDR3 runs from the conserved cysteine through the conserved F or W. D genes are given only for firm matches. Clone size is not always given. Where it is, it says once, few, many or a class for expanded clones.

CDR3 length	V gene	D gene	clone size	J gene	CDR3 protein	CDR3 DNA
15	TRBV7-8	TRBD2	-	TRBJ2-4	CASSPSGRRWNIQYF	TGTGCCAGCAGCCCTAGCGGCAGGCGATGGAACATTCAGTACTTC
13	TRBV18	-	many	TRBJ1-2	CASSPDRLYGYTF	TGTGCCAGCTCACCCGATAGGCTTTATGGCTACACCTTC
15	TRBV5-4	TRBD1	few	TRBJ1-2	CASSAQGQGVYGYTF	TGTGCCAGCAGCGCACAAGGACAGGGGGTCTATGGCTACACCTTC
14	TRBV2	-	many	TRBJ1-6	CASQESSYNSPLHF	TGTGCCAGCCAGGAGAGCTCCTATAATTCACCCCTCCACTTT
11	TRBV5-1	-	-	TRBJ2-3	CASASTDTQYF	TGCGCCAGCGCTAGCACAGATACGCAGTATTTT
12	TRBV28	-	many	TRBJ1-4	CASSSGGEKLFF	TGTGCCAGCAGTTCAGGCGGGGAAAAACTGTTTTTT
15	TRBV2	TRBD1	many	TRBJ2-7	CASSGGQGVYNEQYF	TGTGCCAGCAGTGGGGGACAGGGGGTATATAACGAGCAGTACTTC
13	TRBV18	-	-	TRBJ1-1	CASSLEGGTEVFF	TGTGCCAGCTCCCTAGAGGGAGGGACTGAAGTTTTCTTT
13	TRBV5-1	-	many	TRBJ2-7	CASSLYGSYEQYF	TGCGCCAGCAGCTTGTACGGTTCCTACGAGCAGTACTTC
14	TRBV6-1	-	many	TRBJ1-5	CASSRGQISPPQHF	TGTGCCAGCAGCCGAGGACAGATTAGTCCGCCCCAGCATTTT
16	TRBV6-6	TRBD2	many	TRBJ2-3	CASSTGLAGGIDTQYF	TGTGCCAGCAGTACCGGACTAGCGGGAGGGATAGATACGCAGTATTTT
12	TRBV7-2	-	many	TRBJ2-1	CASSLRYNEQFF	TGTGCCAGCAGCCTACGATACAATGAGCAGTTCTTC
16	TRBV5-1	-	few	TRBJ2-3	CASSFDGRPTTDTQYF	TGCGCCAGCAGCTTTGACGGACGGCCAACCACAGATACGCAGTATTTT
14	TRBV20-1	-	many	TRBJ2-5	CSAKAGQSQETQYF	TGCAGTGCTAAAGCAGGACAGAGCCAAGAGACCCAGTACTTC